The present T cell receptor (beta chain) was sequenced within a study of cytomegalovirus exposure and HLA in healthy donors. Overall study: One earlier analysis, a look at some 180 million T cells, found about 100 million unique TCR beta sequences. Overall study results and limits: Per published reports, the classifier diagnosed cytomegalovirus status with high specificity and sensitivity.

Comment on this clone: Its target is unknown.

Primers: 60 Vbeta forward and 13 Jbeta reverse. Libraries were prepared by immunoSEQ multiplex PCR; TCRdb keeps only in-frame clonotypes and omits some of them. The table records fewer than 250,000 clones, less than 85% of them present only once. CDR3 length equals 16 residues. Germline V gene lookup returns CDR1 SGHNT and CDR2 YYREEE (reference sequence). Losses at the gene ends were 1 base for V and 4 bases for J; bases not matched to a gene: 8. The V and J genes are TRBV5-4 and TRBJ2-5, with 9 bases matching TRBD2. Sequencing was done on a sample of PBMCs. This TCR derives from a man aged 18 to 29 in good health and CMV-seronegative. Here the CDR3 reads CASSLPSGNGGETQYF. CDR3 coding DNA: TGTGCCAGCAGCTTGCCTAGCGGGAACGGAGGAGAGACCCAGTACTTC.